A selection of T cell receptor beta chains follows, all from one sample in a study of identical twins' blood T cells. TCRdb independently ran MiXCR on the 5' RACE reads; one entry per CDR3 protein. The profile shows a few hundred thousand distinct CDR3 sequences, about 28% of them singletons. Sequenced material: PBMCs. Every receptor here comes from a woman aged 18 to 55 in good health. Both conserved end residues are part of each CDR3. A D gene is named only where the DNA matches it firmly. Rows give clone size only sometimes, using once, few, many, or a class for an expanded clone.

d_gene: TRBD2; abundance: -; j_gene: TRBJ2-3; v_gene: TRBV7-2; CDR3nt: TGTGCCAGCAGCTTACGGCGGGGGTCTGTAGATACGCAGTATTTT; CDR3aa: CASSLRRGSVDTQYF
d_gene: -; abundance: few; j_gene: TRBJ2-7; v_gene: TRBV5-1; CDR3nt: TGCGCCAGCCAAGCTTTCCCAGGATCAGGGCTAGGCGAGCAGTACTTC; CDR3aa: CASQAFPGSGLGEQYF
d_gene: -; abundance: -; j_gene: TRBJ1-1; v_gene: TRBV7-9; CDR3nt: TGTGCCAGCAGCTTGGGTCCGAGTTGGTTGACTTTCTTT; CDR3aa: CASSLGPSWLTFF
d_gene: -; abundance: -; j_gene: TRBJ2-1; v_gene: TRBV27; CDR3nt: TGTGCCAGCAGTCCGCAGCGGGCCAAAGGTGAGCAGTTCTTC; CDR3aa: CASSPQRAKGEQFF
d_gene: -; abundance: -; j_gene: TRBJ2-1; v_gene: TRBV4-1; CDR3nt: TGCGCCAGCAGCTCGACTGCCGGCAGTGAGCAGTTCTTC; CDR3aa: CASSSTAGSEQFF
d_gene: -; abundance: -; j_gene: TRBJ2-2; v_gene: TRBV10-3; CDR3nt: TGTGCCACCAGCCCAACTAGCTTTGAGAACACCGGGGAGCTGTTTTTT; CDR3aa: CATSPTSFENTGELFF
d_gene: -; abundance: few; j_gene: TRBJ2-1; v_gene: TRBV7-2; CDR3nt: TGTGCCAGCAGCCTCCAAGTGGCCCCCTACAATGAGCAGTTCTTC; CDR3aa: CASSLQVAPYNEQFF
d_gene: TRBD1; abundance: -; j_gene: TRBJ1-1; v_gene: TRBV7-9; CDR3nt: TGTGCCAGCAGCTTGACAGGGGGTACAGCTTTCTTT; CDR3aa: CASSLTGGTAFF
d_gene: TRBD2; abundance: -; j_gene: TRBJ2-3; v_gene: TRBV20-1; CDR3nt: TGCAGTGCTAGTTCCGGGACTATTCACACAGATACGCGGTATTTT; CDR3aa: CSASSGTIHTDTRYF
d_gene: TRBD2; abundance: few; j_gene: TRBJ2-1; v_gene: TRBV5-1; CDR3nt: TGCGCCAGCAGCTTGGAGGCTAGCGGATCCTACAATGAGCAGTTCTTC; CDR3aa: CASSLEASGSYNEQFF
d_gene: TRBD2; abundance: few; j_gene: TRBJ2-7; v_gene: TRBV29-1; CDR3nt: TGCAGCGTCGACGACCCTAGGACTAGAAGCGAGCAGTACTTC; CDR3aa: CSVDDPRTRSEQYF
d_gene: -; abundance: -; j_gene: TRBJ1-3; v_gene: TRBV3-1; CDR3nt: TGTGCCAGCAGCGAAGCAGAAACCGAGACGAGGTCTGGAAACACCATATATTTT; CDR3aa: CASSEAETETRSGNTIYF
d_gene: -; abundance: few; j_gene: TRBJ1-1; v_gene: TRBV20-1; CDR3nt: TGCAGTGCTCAGCTCACGAACACTGAAGCTTTCTTT; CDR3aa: CSAQLTNTEAFF
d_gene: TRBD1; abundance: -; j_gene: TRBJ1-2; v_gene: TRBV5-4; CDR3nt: TGTGCCAGCAGCCAGACCCTACAGGGGAACTATGGCTACACCTTC; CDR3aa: CASSQTLQGNYGYTF
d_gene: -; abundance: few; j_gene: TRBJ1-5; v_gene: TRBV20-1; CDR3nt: TGCAGTGCTAGGGATGGTGGAGGACAGACAAATCAGCCCCAGCATTTT; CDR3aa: CSARDGGGQTNQPQHF
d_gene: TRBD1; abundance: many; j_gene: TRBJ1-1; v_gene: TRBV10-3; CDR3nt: TGTGCCATCAGTGAAAGACAGGGTCTAGCTTTCTTT; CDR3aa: CAISERQGLAFF